The rows below give T cell receptor beta chains drawn from one sample of a study of blood T cell repertoires in COVID-19. Produced via immunoSEQ multiplex PCR; TCRdb's table is partial and in-frame only. The sample shows roughly 300,000 clones, approximately 81% of them seen only once. The sequencing sample was made of peripheral blood. The receptors were gathered from a woman aged 55-70 years with active or convalescent COVID-19. Each CDR3 is given with its conserved first and last residue. Fields, in order: J gene, V gene, D gene, clone size, CDR3 protein, CDR3 DNA. D genes are given only for firm matches. Expanded clones are given a class, and other clones once, few, many or no size at all.

TRBJ1-2 TRBV15 TRBD1 - CATSRDPRGHGYTF TGTGCCACCAGCAGAGATCCCAGGGGGCATGGCTACACCTTC
TRBJ1-3 TRBV6-5 - - CASSYARAHSGNTIYF TGTGCCAGCAGTTACGCCAGGGCACACTCTGGAAACACCATATATTTT
TRBJ1-1 TRBV6-5 - - CASSGGNTEAFF TGTGCCAGCAGCGGCGGGAACACTGAAGCTTTCTTT
TRBJ2-7 TRBV7-3 TRBD1 - CASSSAGTGYEQYF TGTGCCAGCAGCTCCGCCGGGACAGGGTACGAGCAGTACTTC
TRBJ1-1 TRBV7-8 TRBD1 once CASSWTGRNTEAFF TGTGCCAGCAGCTGGACAGGGAGGAACACTGAAGCTTTCTTT
TRBJ1-2 TRBV30 TRBD1 - CAWSADPTGSGYGYTF TGTGCCTGGAGTGCAGACCCGACAGGGAGCGGCTATGGCTACACCTTC
TRBJ1-2 TRBV5-1 - - CASSLGGDYGYTF TGCGCCAGCAGCTTGGGGGGCGACTATGGCTACACCTTC
TRBJ2-4 TRBV9 TRBD1 - CASSVGGGRGPKNIQYF TGTGCCAGCAGCGTAGGGGGTGGCAGGGGGCCAAAAAACATTCAGTACTTC
TRBJ1-1 TRBV3-1/TRBV3-2 - few CASSPKLGISDTEAFF TGTGCCAGCAGCCCAAAACTAGGTATTTCGGACACTGAAGCTTTCTTT
TRBJ2-7 TRBV7-9 TRBD1 - CASSTDRGGYEQYF TGTGCCAGCAGTACGGACAGGGGTGGGTACGAGCAGTACTTC
TRBJ1-5 TRBV28 - few CASNPQRMPPFQHF TGTGCCAGCAACCCCCAGCGCATGCCACCATTCCAGCATTTT
TRBJ1-2 TRBV3-1/TRBV3-2 - - CASSQVGGGYTF TGTGCCAGCAGCCAAGTTGGAGGGGGCTACACCTTC
TRBJ1-3 TRBV19 TRBD1 - CASSPGQRGNTIYF TGTGCCAGTAGTCCGGGACAGCGAGGAAACACCATATATTTT
TRBJ1-1 TRBV7-2 TRBD1 - CASSATFGQGGREAFF TGTGCCAGCAGCGCAACTTTTGGACAGGGGGGCCGTGAAGCTTTCTTT
TRBJ1-2 TRBV4-3 - - CASSQEPGNYGYTF TGCGCCAGCAGCCAAGAACCAGGGAACTATGGCTACACCTTC
TRBJ1-2 TRBV9 TRBD1 - CASSVGSRTGGSRGYTF TGTGCCAGCAGCGTAGGATCTCGGACAGGGGGGTCTCGCGGCTACACCTTC
TRBJ1-4 TRBV9 TRBD1 - CASSPHRTGGNEKLFF TGTGCCAGCAGCCCCCACCGGACAGGCGGGAATGAAAAACTGTTTTTT
TRBJ2-3 TRBV9 TRBD2 - CASSRSTSGGAEGLDTQYF TGTGCCAGCAGCAGGAGCACTAGCGGGGGGGCCGAGGGATTAGATACGCAGTATTTT
TRBJ2-1 TRBV29-1 TRBD2 - CSALRYTSGLSYNEQFF TGCAGCGCCTTAAGGTACACTAGCGGGCTCTCCTACAATGAGCAGTTCTTC
TRBJ2-3 TRBV12-5 - - CASGLLAGWTDTQYF TGTGCTAGTGGCCTCCTCGCGGGGTGGACAGATACGCAGTATTTT
TRBJ2-3 TRBV15 TRBD2 - CATSREHLAGGVRDTQYF TGTGCCACCAGCAGAGAGCATTTAGCGGGGGGGGTGAGAGATACGCAGTATTTT
TRBJ2-7 TRBV7-9 TRBD1 once CASSRGQAYEQYF TGTGCCAGCAGCAGGGGACAGGCCTACGAGCAGTACTTC
TRBJ1-1 TRBV19 TRBD1 - CASSKDRVTFF TGTGCCAGTAGTAAGGACAGGGTAACTTTCTTT
TRBJ1-2 TRBV7-3 - few CASSPSQGPDYTF TGTGCCAGCAGTCCTAGTCAGGGCCCGGACTACACCTTC
TRBJ1-2 TRBV10-3 - - CAVGGDPYGYTF TGTGCCGTGGGAGGTGACCCCTATGGCTACACCTTC
TRBJ1-4 TRBV2 - - CASSDPTAPNEKLFF TGTGCCAGCAGCGACCCGACAGCCCCTAATGAAAAACTGTTTTTT
TRBJ1-4 TRBV5-1 TRBD1 - CASSFGTANEKLFF TGCGCCAGCAGCTTCGGGACAGCTAATGAAAAACTGTTTTTT
TRBJ2-3 TRBV30 TRBD2 - CAWGRLAGRTDTQYF TGTGCCTGGGGACGACTAGCGGGGCGCACAGATACGCAGTATTTT
TRBJ1-4 TRBV9 TRBD1 - CASSFSGDRATNEKLFF TGTGCCAGCAGCTTTTCCGGGGACAGGGCAACTAATGAAAAACTGTTTTTT
TRBJ1-5 TRBV6-5 - - CASSYGGSNQPQHF TGTGCCAGCAGTTACGGGGGGAGCAATCAGCCCCAGCATTTT
TRBJ1-1 TRBV5-1 TRBD1 - CASSGTGTGYSEAFF TGCGCCAGCAGCGGTACCGGGACAGGGTATTCTGAAGCTTTCTTT
TRBJ1-4 TRBV27 - - CASSFSQANEKLFF TGTGCCAGCAGTTTTTCACAGGCTAATGAAAAACTGTTTTTT
TRBJ1-4 TRBV7-9 - once CASSFGRGEKLFF TGTGCCAGCAGCTTCGGGAGGGGTGAAAAACTGTTTTTT
TRBJ2-7 TRBV27 - - CASSLSSGGGSYGQYF TGTGCCAGCAGTTTATCGAGTGGAGGAGGGTCTTATGGGCAGTACTTC
TRBJ2-3 TRBV4-1 - - CASSQGAKSTDTQYF TGCGCCAGCAGCCAAGGGGCCAAGAGCACAGATACGCAGTATTTT
TRBJ1-2 TRBV7-6 - few CASSLGFSGDNYGYTF TGTGCCAGCAGCCTTGGGTTCTCGGGTGACAACTATGGCTACACCTTC
TRBJ1-2 TRBV2 - few CASSQNRNINYGYTF TGTGCCAGCAGCCAGAACAGGAATATTAACTATGGCTACACCTTC
TRBJ2-3 TRBV2 - - CASNGGTASTDTQYF TGTGCCAGCAATGGAGGGACAGCCAGCACAGATACGCAGTATTTT
TRBJ2-7 TRBV11-3 TRBD1 - CASSQAAGGFYEQYF TGTGCCAGCAGCCAGGCGGCAGGGGGCTTCTACGAGCAGTACTTC
TRBJ1-2 TRBV9 TRBD1 once CASSDLGQGDGYTF TGTGCCAGCAGCGACCTGGGACAGGGAGATGGCTACACCTTC
TRBJ2-7 TRBV6-6 - - CASSYLQGTYEQYF TGTGCCAGCAGTTACCTACAGGGCACCTACGAGCAGTACTTC
TRBJ2-2 TRBV6-5 - - CAGRIDPNTGELFF TGTGCCGGGAGAATCGACCCGAACACCGGGGAGCTGTTTTTT
TRBJ1-6 TRBV27 - - CASRSGSYNSPLHF TGTGCCAGCAGGTCAGGCTCCTATAATTCACCCCTCCACTTT
TRBJ1-2 TRBV28 TRBD1 - CASSLTGQGHYGYTF TGTGCCAGCAGCTTAACGGGACAGGGCCACTATGGCTACACCTTC
TRBJ2-2 TRBV18 - once CASSPLWESGELFF TGTGCCAGCTCACCACTATGGGAGTCCGGGGAGCTGTTTTTT
TRBJ2-7 TRBV12-3/TRBV12-4 - - CASSPPLGNEQYF TGTGCCAGCAGTCCTCCACTCGGGAACGAGCAGTACTTC
TRBJ2-2 TRBV19 - - CASSPRRLNTGELFF TGTGCCAGTAGTCCTCGGAGGCTGAACACCGGGGAGCTGTTTTTT
TRBJ2-5 TRBV13 TRBD1 - CASSLGIGGGETQYF TGTGCCAGCAGCTTAGGCATAGGGGGCGGAGAGACCCAGTACTTC
TRBJ2-5 TRBV7-9 TRBD2 - CASSLAGGEGTQYF TGTGCCAGCAGCTTAGCGGGCGGGGAGGGGACCCAGTACTTC
TRBJ1-6 TRBV11-2 TRBD1 - CASSLGGTVDSPLHF TGTGCCAGCAGCTTAGGAGGGACAGTGGATTCACCCCTCCACTTT